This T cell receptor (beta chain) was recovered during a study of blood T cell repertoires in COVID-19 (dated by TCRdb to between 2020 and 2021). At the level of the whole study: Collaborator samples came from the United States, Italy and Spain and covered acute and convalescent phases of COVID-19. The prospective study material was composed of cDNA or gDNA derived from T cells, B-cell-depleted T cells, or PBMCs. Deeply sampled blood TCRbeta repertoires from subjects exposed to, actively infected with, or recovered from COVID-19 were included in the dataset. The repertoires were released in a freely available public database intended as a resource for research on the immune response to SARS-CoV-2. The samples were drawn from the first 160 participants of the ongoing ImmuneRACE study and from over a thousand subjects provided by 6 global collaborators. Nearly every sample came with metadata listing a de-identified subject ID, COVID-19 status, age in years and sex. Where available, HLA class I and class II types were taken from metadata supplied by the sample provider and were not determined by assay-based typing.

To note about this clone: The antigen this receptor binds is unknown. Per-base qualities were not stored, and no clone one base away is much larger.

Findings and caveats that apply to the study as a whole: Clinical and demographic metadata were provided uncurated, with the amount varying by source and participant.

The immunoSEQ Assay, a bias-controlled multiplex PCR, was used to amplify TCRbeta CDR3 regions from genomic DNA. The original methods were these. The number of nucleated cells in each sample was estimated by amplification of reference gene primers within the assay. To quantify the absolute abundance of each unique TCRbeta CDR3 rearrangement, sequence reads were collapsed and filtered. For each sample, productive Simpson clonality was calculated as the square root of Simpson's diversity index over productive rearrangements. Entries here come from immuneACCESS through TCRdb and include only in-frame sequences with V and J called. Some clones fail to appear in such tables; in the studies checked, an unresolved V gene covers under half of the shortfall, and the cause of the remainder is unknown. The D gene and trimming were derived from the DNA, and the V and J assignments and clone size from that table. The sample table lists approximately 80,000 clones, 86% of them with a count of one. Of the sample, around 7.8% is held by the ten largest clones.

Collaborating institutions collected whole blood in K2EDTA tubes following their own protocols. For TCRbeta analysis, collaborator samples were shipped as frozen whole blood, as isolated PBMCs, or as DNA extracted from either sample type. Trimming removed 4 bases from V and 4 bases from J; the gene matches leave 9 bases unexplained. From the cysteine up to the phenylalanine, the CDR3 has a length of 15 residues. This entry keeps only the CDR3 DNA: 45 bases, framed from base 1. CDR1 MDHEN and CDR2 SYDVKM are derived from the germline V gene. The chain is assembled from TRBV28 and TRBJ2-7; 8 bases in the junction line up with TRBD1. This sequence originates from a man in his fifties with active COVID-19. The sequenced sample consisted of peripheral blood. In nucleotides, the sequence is TGTGCCAGCAGTTCCGAGACAGGGGCTAGGTACGAGCAGTACTTC. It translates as CASSSETGARYEQYF.